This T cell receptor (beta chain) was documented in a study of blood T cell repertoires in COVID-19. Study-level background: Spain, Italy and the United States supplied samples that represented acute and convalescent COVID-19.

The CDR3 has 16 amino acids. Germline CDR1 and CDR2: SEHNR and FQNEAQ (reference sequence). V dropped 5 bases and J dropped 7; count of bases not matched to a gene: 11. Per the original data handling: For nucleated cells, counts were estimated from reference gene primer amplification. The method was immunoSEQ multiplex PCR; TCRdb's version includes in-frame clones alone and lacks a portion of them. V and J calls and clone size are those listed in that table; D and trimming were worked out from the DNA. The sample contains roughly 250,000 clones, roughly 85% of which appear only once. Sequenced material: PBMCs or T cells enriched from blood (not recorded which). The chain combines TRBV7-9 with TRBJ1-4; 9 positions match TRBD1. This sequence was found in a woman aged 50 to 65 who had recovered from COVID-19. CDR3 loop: CASSHTGQGWGEKLFF. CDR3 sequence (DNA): TGTGCCAGCAGCCACACTGGACAGGGGTGGGGTGAAAAACTGTTTTTT.